Ten or more counts support the clone carrying this T cell receptor (beta chain). Its antigen is not known. Clinical symptoms, serum thyroxine, TRAb, thyroid ultrasound and orbital computed tomography established diagnosis. The entry originates in a study of T cells in Graves' hyperthyroidism and ophthalmopathy. Study-wide background: Peripheral blood sampling occurred at initial diagnosis, before any treatment.

Regions amplified from RNA transcripts were the TCR beta CDR3 regions. With the HTBI primer set, the TCR CDR3 went through a first round of RT-PCR. TCRdb re-analysed the multiplex PCR reads in MiXCR, keeping a single row per CDR3 protein. The profile shows roughly 150,000 distinct CDR3 sequences, over 8% of them singletons. General study points: Ophthalmopathy was predicted by the model a median of 6.5 months ahead of onset. In simple terms, a model built on 13 V-J features told ophthalmopathy apart from stable hyperthyroidism.

The CDR3 consists of 17 residues. In germline, CDR1 is SGHTA, CDR2 FQGTGA. Trimming took off 0 bases at V and 7 bases at J, with 18 bases between the two ends. The chain couples TRBV7-3 to TRBJ2-2; weak D call: TRBD2 (7 bases). The sequence was collected from a woman under 30 with Graves' hyperthyroidism that later progressed to Graves' ophthalmopathy. Sequencing was performed on blood. CDR3 region: CASSLTSGGARSGELFF. The CDR3 bases are TGTGCCAGCAGCTTAACGAGTGGGGGGGCCCGGAGCGGGGAGCTGTTTTTT.